Shown below are 4 T cell receptor beta chains from a single sample sequenced in a study of shared clonotypes between healthy human individuals. Clones were sequenced by immunoSEQ multiplex PCR, and TCRdb holds only the in-frame ones, with some missing. This repertoire shows around 450,000 clones, roughly 77% found once; its top ten account for approximately 13%. Sequencing was performed on PBMCs. The origin of the receptors is a middle-aged woman in good health. Some clones in this sample may be carry-over from other donors' samples.

V usage is TRBV5-1 and J usage is TRBJ1-3; possibly TRBD1 for D (5 bases). Germline CDR1 and CDR2: SGHRS and YFSETQ. V gave up 4 bases and J gave up 0 bases, with 11 bases separating them. This CDR3 is built from 15 residues. CDR3 region: CASSLGPNSGNTIYF. CDR3 nucleotides: TGCGCCAGCAGCCTGGGACCGAACTCTGGAAACACCATATATTTT.

This rearrangement joins TRBV4-1 to TRBJ1-4, with 8 bases matching TRBD1. CDR3 size: 14 residues. CDR1 is MGHRA and CDR2 is YSYEKL in the germline V gene. Trimming at V came to 3 bases and at J to 7 bases, leaving 4 bases not matched to a gene. The CDR3 loop reads CASSHTGGREKLFF. Written as DNA, the CDR3 is TGCGCCAGCAGCCATACAGGGGGACGTGAAAAACTGTTTTTT.

The chain combines TRBV7-9 with TRBJ1-1; TRBD1 is a possible D gene (6 bases). Germline V gene lookup returns CDR1 SEHNR and CDR2 FQNEAQ (reference sequence). V lost 1 base and J 8 bases, leaving 17 bases between the germline ends. This CDR3 spans 15 amino acids. The CDR3 nucleotides read TGTGCCAGCAGCTTAGGGGCCGGGGGGCTGAGGGAAGCTTTCTTT. It yields the protein CASSLGAGGLREAFF.

This clone was counted a single time. This chain joins TRBV10-1 and TRBJ2-7, with 9 nucleotides matching TRBD1. Germline lookup yields CDR1 WNHNN and CDR2 SYGVQD (reference sequence). The junction had 14 bases not matched to a gene; V was cut back by 11 bases and J by 3 bases. This CDR3 spans 15 amino acids. CDR3 in amino acids: CARGTGTRSVYEQYF. The CDR3, as DNA: TGCGCCCGCGGGACAGGGACCCGATCTGTCTACGAGCAGTACTTC.